Listed below are T cell receptor beta chains from one sample, sequenced in a study of blood T cell repertoires in COVID-19. Sequenced by immunoSEQ multiplex PCR; TCRdb stores in-frame clones only, minus some. The sample contains 200,000 to 250,000 clones, around nine tenths of which appear only once. Sequencing was done on a sample of PBMCs or T cells enriched from blood (not recorded which). The receptors derive from a man aged 30 to 45 who had recovered from COVID-19. The CDR3 runs from the conserved cysteine through the conserved F or W. The D gene is left open where the match is weak. Size tells how often a clone was seen (once, few, many) or the class of an expanded clone, and some rows leave it out.

16,.,TRBJ1-1,TRBV10-3,.,TGTGCCATCAGTGATGGTCAACGCGGGGTGAACACTGAAGCTTTCTTT,CAISDGQRGVNTEAFF
15,TRBD1,TRBJ2-2,TRBV7-9,.,TGTGCCAGCAGCTCCGGACAGGGATACACCGGGGAGCTGTTTTTT,CASSSGQGYTGELFF
16,.,TRBJ1-2,TRBV6-5,once,TGTGCCAGCAGTTACCCGGCGGTGGGGGCAGGGCATGGCTACACCTTC,CASSYPAVGAGHGYTF
14,TRBD1,TRBJ1-2,TRBV18,.,TGTGCCAGCTCGCCGGGACAGGAATTGGATGGCTACACCTTC,CASSPGQELDGYTF
14,.,TRBJ1-5,TRBV19,.,TGTGCCAGTAGTATCACCAGTGGGGCGCAGCCCCAGCATTTT,CASSITSGAQPQHF
13,.,TRBJ1-5,TRBV14,.,TGTGCCAGCAGCCAAGGAGCTAATCAGCCCCAGCATTTT,CASSQGANQPQHF
15,TRBD1,TRBJ2-1,TRBV7-2,.,TGTGCCAGCAACAGAGAAGGGGGCGCTTACAATGAGCAGTTCTTC,CASNREGGAYNEQFF
13,.,TRBJ1-5,TRBV10-2,.,TGCGCCAGCAGTGAGGGATTGGGCCTCCGGTTAACTTTT,CASSEGLGLRLTF
17,.,TRBJ1-3,TRBV30,.,TGTGCCTGGAGTGGCGCCCCTCTGAAGAGCTCTGGAAACACCATATATTTT,CAWSGAPLKSSGNTIYF
17,TRBD2,TRBJ2-2,TRBV5-8,.,TGTGCCAGCAGCTATTCCGGGACTAGCGGGAACACCGGGGAGCTGTTTTTT,CASSYSGTSGNTGELFF
11,.,TRBJ2-1,TRBV28,.,TGTGCCAGCAGTATCTTAAATGAGCAGTTCTTC,CASSILNEQFF
14,TRBD1,TRBJ1-5,TRBV30,once,TGTGCCTGGAGAGACAGGGTTAGCAATCAGCCCCAGCATTTT,CAWRDRVSNQPQHF
14,TRBD1,TRBJ2-7,TRBV2,.,TGTGCCAGCAGTGCCGGGACAGGCCTCTACGAGCAGTACTTC,CASSAGTGLYEQYF
15,TRBD1,TRBJ1-3,TRBV4-3,few,TGCGCCAGCAGCCGTCAACAGGGGGCTGGAAACACCATATATTTT,CASSRQQGAGNTIYF
16,.,TRBJ1-3,TRBV15,.,TGTGCCACCAGCAGAGATCTGGGGGCCGGAGGAAACACCATATATTTT,CATSRDLGAGGNTIYF
15,TRBD1,TRBJ2-2,TRBV27,.,TGTGCCAGCAGTAGTAAGGGGGCAGGCACCGGGGAGCTGTTTTTT,CASSSKGAGTGELFF
16,TRBD2,TRBJ2-3,TRBV28,.,TGTGCCATCCAAGCCCCGGCTAGCGGGAACACAGATACGCAGTATTTT,CAIQAPASGNTDTQYF
14,.,TRBJ2-1,TRBV19,.,TGTGCCAGTAGTATATTGGGCAGGGGCAATGAGCAGTTCTTC,CASSILGRGNEQFF
14,.,TRBJ2-7,TRBV10-1,.,TGCGCCAGCAGTGACGGTAGCGGTTCCTACGAGCAGTACTTC,CASSDGSGSYEQYF
15,.,TRBJ2-3,TRBV5-1,.,TGCGCCAGCAGCTTCCCCGAGGGCGGCACAGATACGCAGTATTTT,CASSFPEGGTDTQYF
13,TRBD1,TRBJ1-6,TRBV19,.,TGTGCCAGTAGTTACAGGGGCGACTCACCCCTCCACTTT,CASSYRGDSPLHF
22,.,TRBJ1-2,TRBV28,.,TGTGCCAGCAGCACGTGGGGGGGCAGTAGGTTTGGTACAGTCCCTACGAACTATGGCTACACCTTC,CASSTWGGSRFGTVPTNYGYTF
15,.,TRBJ2-5,TRBV5-1,.,TGCGCCAGCAGCTGGACCCGAGAAGGGGGAGAGACCCAGTACTTC,CASSWTREGGETQYF
17,TRBD1,TRBJ2-7,TRBV27,.,TGTGCCAGCAGTTTTCGAGTAGGACAGGGGCGGACCTACGAGCAGTACTTC,CASSFRVGQGRTYEQYF
14,.,TRBJ1-3,TRBV5-1,.,TGCGCCAGCACGGATGGGACTGCGAAGGCCACCATATATTTT,CASTDGTAKATIYF
12,.,TRBJ1-4,TRBV30,.,TGTGCCTGGAGTGTTCAGTATGAAAAACTGTTTTTT,CAWSVQYEKLFF
15,.,TRBJ1-2,TRBV23-1,.,TGCGCCAGCAGTTTACGGACACACCCCGTCTATGGCTACACCTTC,CASSLRTHPVYGYTF
14,TRBD1,TRBJ1-3,TRBV10-3,.,TGTGCCATCAGTACGACAGGGTCTGGAAACACCATATATTTT,CAISTTGSGNTIYF
15,TRBD1,TRBJ2-5,TRBV7-8,.,TGTGCCAGCAGCTTATTGAGGGGGCGGCAAGAGACCCAGTACTTC,CASSLLRGRQETQYF
15,.,TRBJ2-7,TRBV4-3,.,TGCGCCAGCAGCCAATATCAGGGGTGGTCCTACGAGCAGTACTTC,CASSQYQGWSYEQYF
15,TRBD1,TRBJ2-7,TRBV13,.,TGTGCCAGCAGCCGAACAGGGGAAAGCTCCTACGAGCAGTACTTC,CASSRTGESSYEQYF
11,.,TRBJ2-5,TRBV30,.,TGTGCCTGGACCCTCCGGGAGACCCAGTACTTC,CAWTLRETQYF
17,TRBD2,TRBJ2-3,TRBV18,once,TGTGCCAGCTCACCATCCGTAGCGGGGGGGTTCACAGATACGCAGTATTTT,CASSPSVAGGFTDTQYF
14,TRBD1,TRBJ1-1,TRBV5-8,.,TGTGCCAGCAGCGGGGGACAGCTGAACACTGAAGCTTTCTTT,CASSGGQLNTEAFF
10,.,TRBJ2-7,TRBV19,.,TGTGCCAGGCTTACTTACGAGCAGTACTTC,CARLTYEQYF
15,TRBD2,TRBJ2-7,TRBV28,once,TGTGCCAGCAGCGGACTAGCGGAGAGCTCCTACGAGCAGTACTTC,CASSGLAESSYEQYF
16,TRBD2,TRBJ2-3,TRBV19,.,TGTGCCAGTAGTATAGGGGGACTAGCTAGCACAGATACGCAGTATTTT,CASSIGGLASTDTQYF
16,.,TRBJ2-7,TRBV18,.,TGTGCCAGCTCACCCCAGGGAGCCGGGGGCTCCTACGAGCAGTACTTC,CASSPQGAGGSYEQYF
16,TRBD2,TRBJ2-7,TRBV2,once,TGTGCCAGCAGTCTGGGACTAGCGGGGGTATTTGAAGAGCAGTACTTC,CASSLGLAGVFEEQYF
14,TRBD1,TRBJ2-7,TRBV6-5,.,TGTGCCAGCACCCAGAACAGGGGTCCCTACGAGCAGTACTTC,CASTQNRGPYEQYF
17,.,TRBJ2-3,TRBV12-5,.,TGTGCTAGTGGTTTTACTGTGACGGACACTAGCACAGATACGCAGTATTTT,CASGFTVTDTSTDTQYF
15,TRBD1,TRBJ2-3,TRBV9,.,TGTGCCAGCAGCGCCGACAGGACAGGGGCAGATACGCAGTATTTT,CASSADRTGADTQYF
16,.,TRBJ1-6,TRBV18,once,TGTGCCAGCTCACCAGCGGACACATTGAGGCGTTCACCCCTCCACTTT,CASSPADTLRRSPLHF
15,.,TRBJ1-2,TRBV7-2,.,TGTGCCAGCAGCTTAACGGGCCTGGGAGACTATGGCTACACCTTC,CASSLTGLGDYGYTF
11,.,TRBJ1-1,TRBV27,.,TGTGCCAGCAGGGAGGGATTTGAAGCTTTCTTT,CASREGFEAFF
13,.,TRBJ1-1,TRBV3-1/TRBV3-2,.,TGTGCCAGCAGACCTCAGGGGAACACTGAAGCTTTCTTT,CASRPQGNTEAFF
14,.,TRBJ1-2,TRBV28,.,TGTGCCAGCAGACTAATGGTGTCTAACTATGGCTACACCTTC,CASRLMVSNYGYTF
15,TRBD1,TRBJ1-1,TRBV18,.,TGTGCCAGCTCCCTTAATACAGGGGGCCGGACTGAAGCTTTCTTT,CASSLNTGGRTEAFF
14,TRBD1,TRBJ1-2,TRBV2,.,TGTGCCGTAGGACAGGGTGGGCCCATTTATGGCTACACCTTC,CAVGQGGPIYGYTF
17,TRBD1,TRBJ1-2,TRBV4-1,few,TGCGCCAGCAGCCAACCCGGACAGGGGAGCACTAACTATGGCTACACCTTC,CASSQPGQGSTNYGYTF
14,.,TRBJ2-3,TRBV24-1,once,TGTGCCACCAGGGGGCCCGAGCTTTCAGATACGCAGTATTTT,CATRGPELSDTQYF
14,.,TRBJ2-1,TRBV7-2,.,TGTGCCAGCAGCTCCCCGGGGTCTTACAATGAGCAGTTCTTC,CASSSPGSYNEQFF
14,.,TRBJ1-6,TRBV30,.,TGTGCCTGGACCAGGGGCTCCTATAATTCACCCCTCCACTTT,CAWTRGSYNSPLHF
15,TRBD1,TRBJ1-5,TRBV30,.,TGTGCCTGGAGCGAGAATACAGGGGATGGACAGCCCCAGCATTTT,CAWSENTGDGQPQHF
16,TRBD2,TRBJ2-1,TRBV5-1,once,TGCGCCAGCAGCTTGGATCGGACTAGCGGGACCAATGAGCAGTTCTTC,CASSLDRTSGTNEQFF
17,TRBD2,TRBJ2-3,TRBV3-1/TRBV3-2,.,TGTGCCAGCAGCCGAGTCCTGCGCGGGGGGAAAGGAGATACGCAGTATTTT,CASSRVLRGGKGDTQYF
14,.,TRBJ2-3,TRBV7-9,.,TGTGCCAGCATCCCGGGACTCCACACAGATACGCAGTATTTT,CASIPGLHTDTQYF